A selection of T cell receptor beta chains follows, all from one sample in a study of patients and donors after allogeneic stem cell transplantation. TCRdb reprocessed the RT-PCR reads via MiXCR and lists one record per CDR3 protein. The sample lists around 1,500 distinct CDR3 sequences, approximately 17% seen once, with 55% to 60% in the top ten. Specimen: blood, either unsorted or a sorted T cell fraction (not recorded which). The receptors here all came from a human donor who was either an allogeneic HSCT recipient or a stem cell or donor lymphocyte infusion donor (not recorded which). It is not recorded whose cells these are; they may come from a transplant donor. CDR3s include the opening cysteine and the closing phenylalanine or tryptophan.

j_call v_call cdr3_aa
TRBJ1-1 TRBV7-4 CASSLHRETEAFF
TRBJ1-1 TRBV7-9 CASSIRQGIRSGTEAFF
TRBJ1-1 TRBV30 CAWSSPSEAFF
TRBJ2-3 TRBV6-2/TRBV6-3 CASSWSLSGGTDTQYF
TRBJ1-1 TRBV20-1 CSARPWGNTEAFF
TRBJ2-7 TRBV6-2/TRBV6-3 CASSRLRLAESSYEQYF
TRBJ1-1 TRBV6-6 CASRQPGEIMNTEAFF
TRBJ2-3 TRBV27 CASRGWTHETDTQYF
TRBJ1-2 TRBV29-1 CSAQTENYGYTF
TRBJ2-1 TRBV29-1 CSALSRGGGYNEQFF
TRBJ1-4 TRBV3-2 CASSPDCGLGEKLFF
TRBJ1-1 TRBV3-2 CASSRRRGRMNTEAFF
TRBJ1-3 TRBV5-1 CASSFGQGIGNTIYF
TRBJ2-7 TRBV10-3 CAISSGTSGSYEQYF
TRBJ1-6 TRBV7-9 CASSDGQGVYSPLHF
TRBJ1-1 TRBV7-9 CASCKGSTEAFF
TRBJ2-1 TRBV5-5 CASSPPPGNNEQFF
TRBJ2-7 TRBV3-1 CASSQVYLPLYEQYF
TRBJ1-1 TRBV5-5 CASSRQNTEAFF
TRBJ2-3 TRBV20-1 CSDTRDYPFTDTQYF
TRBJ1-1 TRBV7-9 CASSPRNTEAFF
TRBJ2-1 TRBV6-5 CASSYLLAGGPNEQFF
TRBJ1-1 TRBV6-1 CASTLRENTEAFF
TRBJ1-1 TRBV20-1 CSAGNRVANTEAFF
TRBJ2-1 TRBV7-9 CASSPRGIYNEQFF
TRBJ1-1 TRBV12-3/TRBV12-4 CASSQTGTEAFF
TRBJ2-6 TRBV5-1 CASSWGQSSGANVLTF
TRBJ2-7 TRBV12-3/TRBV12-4 CASSLGGLAGAEQYF
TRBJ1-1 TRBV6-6 CASSLRGTTEAFF
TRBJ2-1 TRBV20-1 CSVHRFASGNEQFF
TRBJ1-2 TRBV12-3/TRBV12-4 CAMDGYTF
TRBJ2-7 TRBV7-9 CASSLWGYEQYF
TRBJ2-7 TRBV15 CATSRPRVLLYEQYF
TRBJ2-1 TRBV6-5 CASSPRLAGLYNEQFF
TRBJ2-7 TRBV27 CASSPKTGTAYEQYF
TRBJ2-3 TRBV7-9 CASSLSDTQYF
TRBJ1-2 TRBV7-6 CASSRGALYGYTF
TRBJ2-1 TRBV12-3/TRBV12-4 CASSLASYNEQFF
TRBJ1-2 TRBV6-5 CASSIRGGGYTF
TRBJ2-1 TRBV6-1 CASSEWGSGAYNEQFF
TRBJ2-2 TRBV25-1 CASSESGDAGELFF
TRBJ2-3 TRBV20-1 CSATGTGGDTQYF
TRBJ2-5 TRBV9 CASSVGALREFVETQYF
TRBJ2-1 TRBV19 CASRIGLAGDYNEQFF
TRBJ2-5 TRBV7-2 CASSLGLQETQYF
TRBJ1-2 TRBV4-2 CASSQDSSGDYGYTF
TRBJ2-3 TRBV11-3 CASSPSGREDTQYF
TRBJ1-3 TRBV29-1 CSVLDSGNTIYF
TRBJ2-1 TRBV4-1 CASSQFRLASSYNEQFF
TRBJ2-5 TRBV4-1 CASSHQTGEETQYF
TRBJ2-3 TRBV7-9 CASKRDTQYF
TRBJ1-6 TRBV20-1 CSASEMGTGDSPLHF
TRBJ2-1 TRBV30 CAWSRWETEYNEQFF
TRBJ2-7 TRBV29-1 CSVSKGLAYEQYF
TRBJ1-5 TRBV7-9 CASSSFNQPQHF
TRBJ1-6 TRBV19 CASRVKTDNSPLHF